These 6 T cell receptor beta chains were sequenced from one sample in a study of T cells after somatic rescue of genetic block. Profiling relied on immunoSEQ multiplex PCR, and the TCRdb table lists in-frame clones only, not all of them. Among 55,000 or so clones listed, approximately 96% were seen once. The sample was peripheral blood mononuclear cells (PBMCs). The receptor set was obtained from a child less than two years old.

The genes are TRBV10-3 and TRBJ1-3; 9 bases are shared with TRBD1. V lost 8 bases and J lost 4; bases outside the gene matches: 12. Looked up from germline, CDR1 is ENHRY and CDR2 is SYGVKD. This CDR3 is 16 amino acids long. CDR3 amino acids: CAIDGGTGTPGNTIYF. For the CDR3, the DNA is TGTGCCATCGATGGCGGGACAGGGACGCCCGGAAACACCATATATTTT.

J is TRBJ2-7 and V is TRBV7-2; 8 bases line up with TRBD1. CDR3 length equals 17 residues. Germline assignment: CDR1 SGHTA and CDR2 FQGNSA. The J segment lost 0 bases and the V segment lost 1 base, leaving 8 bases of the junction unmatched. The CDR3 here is CASSLVWDRLSSYEQYF. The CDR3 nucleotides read TGTGCCAGCAGCTTAGTCTGGGACAGGTTAAGCTCCTACGAGCAGTACTTC.

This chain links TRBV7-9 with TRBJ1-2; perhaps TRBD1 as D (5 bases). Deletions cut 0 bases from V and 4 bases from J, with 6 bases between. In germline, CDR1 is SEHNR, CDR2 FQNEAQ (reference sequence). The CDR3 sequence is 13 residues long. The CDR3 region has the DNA TGTGCCAGCAGCTTAGCGGGGACCTATGGCTACACCTTC. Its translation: CASSLAGTYGYTF.

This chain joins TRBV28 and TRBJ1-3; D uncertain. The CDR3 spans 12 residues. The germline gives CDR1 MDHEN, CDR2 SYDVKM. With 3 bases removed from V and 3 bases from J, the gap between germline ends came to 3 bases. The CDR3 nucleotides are TGTGCCAGCAGTTTGGGTGGAAACACCATATATTTT. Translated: CASSLGGNTIYF.

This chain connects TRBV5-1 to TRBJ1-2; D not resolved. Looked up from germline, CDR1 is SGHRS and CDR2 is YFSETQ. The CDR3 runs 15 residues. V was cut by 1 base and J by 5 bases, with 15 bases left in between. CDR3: CASSLMDPRPYGYTF. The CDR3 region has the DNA TGCGCCAGCAGCTTGATGGACCCCAGACCTTATGGCTACACCTTC.

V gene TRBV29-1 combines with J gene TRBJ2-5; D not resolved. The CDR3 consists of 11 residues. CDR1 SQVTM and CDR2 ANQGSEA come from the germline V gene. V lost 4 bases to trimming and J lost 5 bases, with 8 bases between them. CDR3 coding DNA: TGCAGCGTTGTAATCGGGGAGACCCAGTACTTC. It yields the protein CSVVIGETQYF.